The rows below give T cell receptor beta chains drawn from one sample of a study of blood T cell repertoires in COVID-19. Method: immunoSEQ multiplex PCR; TCRdb's copy keeps in-frame clones and lacks some. Of over 130,000 clones in the sample, over 60% were seen once. Input material: PBMCs or T cells enriched from blood (not recorded which). The receptors originated from a woman in her forties or fifties who had recovered from COVID-19. CDR3s include the opening cysteine and the closing phenylalanine or tryptophan. The order of the fields is D gene, V gene, J gene, clone size, CDR3 protein, CDR3 DNA. D genes are given only for firm matches. Size values are once, few and many counts, or a class for expanded clones, and some rows have none.

>.|TRBV25-1|TRBJ2-3|.
CASSRDTDTQYF
TGTGCCAGCAGCAGGGACACAGATACGCAGTATTTT
>.|TRBV29-1|TRBJ1-1|.
CSVVGGLIDTEAFF
TGCAGCGTTGTGGGCGGGCTGATCGACACTGAAGCTTTCTTT
>.|TRBV9|TRBJ2-2|.
CASSPRVNTGELFF
TGTGCCAGCAGCCCGCGGGTGAACACCGGGGAGCTGTTTTTT
>.|TRBV6-5|TRBJ1-4|.
CASSYSRLETEKLFF
TGTGCCAGCAGTTACTCCAGGTTAGAGACGGAAAAACTGTTTTTT
>TRBD1|TRBV27|TRBJ2-5|.
CASRPGGRVETQYF
TGTGCCAGCAGGCCAGGGGGCCGGGTTGAGACCCAGTACTTC
>.|TRBV13|TRBJ1-1|.
CASSLGAALEAFF
TGTGCCAGCAGCTTAGGCGCGGCTCTTGAAGCTTTCTTT
>.|TRBV28|TRBJ2-7|once
CASRNIEKTYEQYF
TGTGCCAGCAGGAATATAGAAAAAACCTACGAGCAGTACTTC
>TRBD2|TRBV7-8|TRBJ2-1|.
CASSFTSGRVDEQFF
TGTGCCAGCAGCTTCACTAGCGGGAGAGTTGATGAGCAGTTCTTC
>.|TRBV3-1/TRBV3-2|TRBJ1-2|.
CASSRKMPATGPYGYTF
TGTGCCAGCAGCCGAAAAATGCCCGCCACAGGGCCCTATGGCTACACCTTC
>.|TRBV19|TRBJ1-2|.
CASSMRSRVSNYGYTF
TGTGCCAGTAGTATGAGGAGCAGGGTGTCTAACTATGGCTACACCTTC
>.|TRBV28|TRBJ1-5|many
CASSLVVWPQHF
TGTGCCAGCAGTTTGGTAGTGTGGCCCCAGCATTTT
>TRBD1|TRBV3-1/TRBV3-2|TRBJ1-4|few
CASSQALGTGTEKLFF
TGTGCCAGCAGCCAAGCACTAGGGACAGGGACTGAAAAACTGTTTTTT
>TRBD1|TRBV9|TRBJ2-5|.
CASSARDRGWETQYF
TGTGCCAGCAGCGCCCGGGACAGGGGGTGGGAGACCCAGTACTTC
>TRBD2|TRBV19|TRBJ2-3|.
CASSINGGSSDTQYF
TGTGCCAGTAGTATAAATGGCGGGAGTAGTGATACGCAGTATTTT
>TRBD2|TRBV28|TRBJ2-2|many
CASSLWRLAGGPGELFF
TGTGCCAGCAGTTTATGGCGACTAGCGGGAGGGCCCGGGGAGCTGTTTTTT
>TRBD2|TRBV6-5|TRBJ2-2|.
CATPGLVNTGELFF
TGTGCCACCCCGGGACTAGTGAACACCGGGGAGCTGTTTTTT
>.|TRBV25-1|TRBJ1-4|.
CASSEYNPATNEKLFF
TGTGCCAGCAGTGAATATAATCCGGCAACTAATGAAAAACTGTTTTTT
>.|TRBV18|TRBJ1-1|few
CASSLLSAGNTEAFF
TGTGCCAGCTCACTCCTGAGCGCTGGGAACACTGAAGCTTTCTTT
>.|TRBV7-9|TRBJ1-1|.
CASSRPEAGAEAFF
TGTGCCAGCAGCCGTCCTGAGGCGGGGGCTGAAGCTTTCTTT
>TRBD2|TRBV5-4|TRBJ2-1|.
CASSRGLAGPAGDEQFF
TGTGCCAGCAGCCGGGGACTAGCGGGACCCGCCGGGGATGAGCAGTTCTTC
>.|TRBV28|TRBJ1-6|.
CAILGANSPLHF
TGTGCCATACTGGGGGCTAATTCACCCCTCCACTTT
>.|TRBV11-2|TRBJ1-2|.
CASSLDLGSYGYTF
TGTGCCAGCAGCTTAGATCTGGGGAGCTATGGCTACACCTTC
>TRBD1|TRBV29-1|TRBJ2-1|.
CSVGRDRGNEQFF
TGCAGCGTTGGGAGGGACAGGGGCAATGAGCAGTTCTTC
>.|TRBV30|TRBJ2-7|.
CAWSLDSYEQYF
TGTGCCTGGAGTTTGGACAGCTACGAGCAGTACTTC
>.|TRBV6-5|TRBJ1-6|once
CASSYSGNSPLHF
TGTGCCAGCAGTTACTCCGGGAATTCACCCCTCCACTTT
>TRBD1|TRBV7-9|TRBJ2-2|.
CASSWTGGGELFF
TGTGCCAGCAGCTGGACAGGGGGTGGGGAGCTGTTTTTT
>TRBD2|TRBV7-6|TRBJ2-7|.
CASSLRREGRYEQYF
TGTGCCAGCAGCTTAAGGCGGGAGGGCCGCTACGAGCAGTACTTC
>.|TRBV5-5|TRBJ1-2|once
CASSLTGSGNGYTF
TGTGCCAGCAGCTTGACAGGGAGTGGTAATGGCTACACCTTC
>TRBD1|TRBV12-3/TRBV12-4|TRBJ1-1|.
CASSTRDSTEAFF
TGTGCCAGCAGTACTCGGGACAGTACTGAAGCTTTCTTT
>.|TRBV6-5|TRBJ2-7|.
CASRDYRYEQYF
TGTGCCAGCAGGGACTACCGCTACGAGCAGTACTTC
>TRBD1|TRBV9|TRBJ2-7|.
CASSVAQGDLHEQYF
TGTGCCAGCAGCGTAGCCCAGGGGGATCTCCACGAGCAGTACTTC
>TRBD2|TRBV4-1|TRBJ2-1|.
CASSQRASGIYNEQFF
TGCGCCAGCAGCCAACGGGCTAGCGGGATTTACAATGAGCAGTTCTTC
>TRBD1|TRBV5-1|TRBJ1-6|.
CASSFETGNYNSPLHF
TGCGCCAGCAGCTTCGAGACAGGGAACTATAATTCACCCCTCCACTTT
>.|TRBV19|TRBJ1-5|.
CASSTSGALGPQHF
TGTGCCAGTAGTACCTCTGGGGCCCTGGGGCCCCAGCATTTT
>TRBD1|TRBV7-9|TRBJ2-6|.
CASSARWGQGTSGANVLTF
TGTGCCAGCAGCGCGAGGTGGGGACAGGGTACTTCTGGGGCCAACGTCCTGACTTTC
>TRBD2|TRBV6-4|TRBJ2-3|.
CASSPLAGGITDTQYF
TGTGCCAGCAGTCCCCTCGCGGGGGGAATCACAGATACGCAGTATTTT
>TRBD2|TRBV5-1|TRBJ2-1|.
CASSLEVGTTSYNEQFF
TGCGCCAGCAGCTTGGAAGTTGGGACTACCTCCTACAATGAGCAGTTCTTC
>.|TRBV7-9|TRBJ1-1|.
CASSNRDTLNTEAFF
TGTGCCAGCAGCAACCGGGACACACTGAACACTGAAGCTTTCTTT
>.|TRBV9|TRBJ1-2|.
CASSIGDTYGYTF
TGTGCCAGCAGCATAGGGGACACCTATGGCTACACCTTC
>.|TRBV4-2|TRBJ1-4|.
CASSQGLAPTNEKLFF
TGTGCCAGCAGCCAAGGTTTGGCCCCAACTAATGAAAAACTGTTTTTT
>.|TRBV28|TRBJ1-6|.
CASSFDRSQGSPLHF
TGTGCCAGCAGCTTTGACAGGTCACAGGGATCACCCCTCCACTTT
>.|TRBV6-4|TRBJ2-2|.
CASGESNTGELFF
TGTGCCAGCGGGGAGTCGAACACCGGGGAGCTGTTTTTT
>TRBD1|TRBV14|TRBJ2-5|.
CASSQQGARAETQYF
TGTGCCAGCAGCCAACAGGGGGCGCGAGCGGAGACCCAGTACTTC